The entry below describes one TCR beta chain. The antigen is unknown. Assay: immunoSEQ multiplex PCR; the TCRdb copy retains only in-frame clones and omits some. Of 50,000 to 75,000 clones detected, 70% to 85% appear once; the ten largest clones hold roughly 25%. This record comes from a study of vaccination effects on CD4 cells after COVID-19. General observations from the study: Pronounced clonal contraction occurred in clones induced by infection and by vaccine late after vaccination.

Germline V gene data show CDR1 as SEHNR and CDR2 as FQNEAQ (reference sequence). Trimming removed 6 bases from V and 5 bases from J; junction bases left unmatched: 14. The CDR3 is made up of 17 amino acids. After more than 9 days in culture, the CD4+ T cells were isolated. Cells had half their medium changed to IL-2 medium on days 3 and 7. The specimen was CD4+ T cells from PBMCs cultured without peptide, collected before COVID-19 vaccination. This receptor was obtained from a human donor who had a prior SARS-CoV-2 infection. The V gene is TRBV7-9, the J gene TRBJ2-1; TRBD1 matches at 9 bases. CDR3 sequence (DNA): TGTGCCAGCAGGCCCGCTCCCCGGGACAGGGAAAACAATGAGCAGTTCTTC. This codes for CASRPAPRDRENNEQFF.